The clone carrying this T cell receptor (beta chain) was observed at least ten times. Its cognate antigen is unknown. This entry belongs to a study of CD8 T cells in ankylosing spondylitis. Notes on the study in general: There was a TCR beta motif, made of 7 to 9 highly homologous variants, that appeared characteristic of ankylosing spondylitis blood. Disease-linked clones bore a CD8+ phenotype, appearing relatively rarely in peripheral blood. Reportedly, matched ankylosing spondylitis synovial fluid was significantly enriched for disease-linked clones.

For TCR beta, libraries came from quantitative 5'-RACE with molecular barcodes. A single record per CDR3 protein comes from TCRdb applying MiXCR to the 5' RACE reads. This repertoire shows roughly 150,000 distinct CDR3 sequences, just over 9.5% found once; its top ten account for approximately 15%. Sequencing was performed on blood, either unsorted or a sorted T cell fraction (not recorded which). The receptor comes from a female donor with ankylosing spondylitis or in good health (not recorded which).

CDR3 DNA sequence: TGTGCCAGCAGGGGGACGATGGATCAGCCCCAGCATTTT. It codes for CASRGTMDQPQHF. This chain uses TRBV12-3 or TRBV12-4 with TRBJ1-5, with TRBD1 as a possible D gene (5 bases). V gave up 6 bases and J gave up 5 bases, with 11 bases separating them. The CDR3 runs to 13 residues.